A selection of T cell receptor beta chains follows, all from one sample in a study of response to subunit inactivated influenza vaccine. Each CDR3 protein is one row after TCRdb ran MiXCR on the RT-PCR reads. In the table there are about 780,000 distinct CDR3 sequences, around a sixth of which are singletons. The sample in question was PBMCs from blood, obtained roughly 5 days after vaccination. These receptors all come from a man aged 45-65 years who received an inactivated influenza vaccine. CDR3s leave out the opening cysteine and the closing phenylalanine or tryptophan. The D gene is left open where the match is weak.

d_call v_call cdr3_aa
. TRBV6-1 ASREQGSANTEAF
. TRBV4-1 ASSQEWRGNQPQH
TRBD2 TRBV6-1 ASRKSGSRYEQY
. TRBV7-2 ASSFTEYTDTQY
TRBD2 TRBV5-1 ASSPGLAGAYEQY
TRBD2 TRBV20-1 SASRLAGVGGATDTQY
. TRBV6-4 ARGEPGAQPQH
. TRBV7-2 ASSTHRGGDTQY
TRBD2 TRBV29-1 SVAFLAGGNEQF
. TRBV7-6 ASSPRVGTTYEQY
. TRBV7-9 ASSEGRYEAF
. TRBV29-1 SVASGGTDTQY
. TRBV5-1 ASSLAQAGGYT
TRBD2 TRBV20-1 SAPRLAGGSYRTDTQY
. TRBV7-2 ASSLATGTNYGYT
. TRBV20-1 SVEGHYEQY
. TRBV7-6 ASSPGPRGDYGQPQH
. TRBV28 ASSSGQVGGETQY
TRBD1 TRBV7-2 ASSFGTGSGELF
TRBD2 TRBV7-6 ASSTRLAGGPREQF
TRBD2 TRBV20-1 SAYSGSTGELF
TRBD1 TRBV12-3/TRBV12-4 ASSPTGVVEKTQY
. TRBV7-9 ASSPYTTTGELF
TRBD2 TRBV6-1 ASSKAGGLSSTDTQY
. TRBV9 ASSVGGVGAYEQY
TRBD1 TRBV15 ATSGRTGGSSFYNEQF
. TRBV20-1 SARVPWGSYEQY
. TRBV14 ASSPRAWTQY
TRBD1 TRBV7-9 ASSLGQSPPDTQY
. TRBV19 ASMRQKNTGELF
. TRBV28 ASSLKQGGAF
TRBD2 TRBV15 ATSPGRGTSAHTGELF
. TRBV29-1 SVVTSRIPGQQY
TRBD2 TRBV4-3 ASSLSGGPSYEQY
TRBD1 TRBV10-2 ASQETGVLDEQF
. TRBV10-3 AISEERKNTEAF
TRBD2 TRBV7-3 ASSFGGRGNEQF
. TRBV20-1 SAKTSLGGHEQF
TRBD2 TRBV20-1 SARNSGEIEQF
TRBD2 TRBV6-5 ASSYRGVGKLSTDTQY
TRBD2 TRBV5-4 ASGKSGIGYEQY
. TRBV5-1 ASSPLVRDTQY
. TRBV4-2 ASSQRADTYEQY
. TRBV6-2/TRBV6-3 ASRPQGTNTGELF
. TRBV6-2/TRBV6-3 ASSKRDTFYGYT
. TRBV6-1 ASSESIRGTEAF
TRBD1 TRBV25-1 ASSEPGGSNQPQH
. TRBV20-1 SARPLDYNEQF
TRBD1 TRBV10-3 AISDPVGGSFPTDTQY
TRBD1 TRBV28 ASSRQDRSREQF
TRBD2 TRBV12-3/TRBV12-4 ANTGGWRSGELF
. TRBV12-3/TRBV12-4 ASSPLNGAGELF